The next 9 T cell receptor beta chains were all read from a single sample in a study of neurological immune-mediated disorders. From the 5' RACE reads, TCRdb called clonotypes with MiXCR, one entry per CDR3 protein. The sample lists about 71,000 distinct CDR3 sequences; about 4.9% were seen once. Material for sequencing was PBMCs. These receptors were obtained from a man younger than 45 with multiple sclerosis.

At least ten counts were recorded for this clonotype. The CDR3 DNA sequence: TGTGCCAGCAGTCCTGACAGAGGCTATGGCTACACCTTC. Amino acid sequence: CASSPDRGYGYTF. V is TRBV3-1 and J is TRBJ1-2; D may be TRBD1 (5 bases). The CDR3 has 13 amino acids. V was cut by 6 bases and J by 4 bases, with 12 bases left in between. CDR1 is LGHDT, CDR2 YNNKEL, per germline (reference sequence).

There are many counts of this clonotype. The J gene is TRBJ1-1, the V gene TRBV7-9, with a tentative D call TRBD1 (6 bases). CDR3 length: 22 amino acids. The V end was cut by 2 bases, the J end by 0 bases, with 31 bases between. CDR1 and CDR2 (germline): SEHNR, FQNEAQ (reference sequence). The CDR3 nucleotides read TGTGCCAGCAGCTTATCCCTCGACTGGGGGCGGGAGCGCCCTATTATGAACACTGAAGCTTTCTTT. This gives the protein CASSLSLDWGRERPIMNTEAFF. Drawing the rest from reference TRBV7-9 and TRBJ1-1, the complete variable domain is DTGVSQNPRHKITKRGQNVTFRCDPISEHNRLYWYRQTLGQGPEFLTYFQNEAQLEKSRLLSDRFSAERPKGSFSTLEIQRTEQGDSAMYLCASSLSLDWGRERPIMNTEAFFGQGTRLTVV.

This clonotype was seen at least ten times. The chain has TRBV20-1 and TRBJ2-3; D not resolved. Per germline, CDR1 DFQATT and CDR2 SNEGSKA (reference sequence). This CDR3 is 13 amino acids long. Trimming shortened V by 0 bases and J by 5 bases, and 9 bases separated the two germline ends. In DNA form, the CDR3 reads TGCAGTGCTAGAGACACAGCAAGAGATACGCAGTATTTT. This translates into CSARDTARDTQYF.

This chain joins TRBV11-3 and TRBJ1-1; possible D gene TRBD1, 6 bases. The CDR3 runs 13 residues. Germline assignment: CDR1 SGHNT and CDR2 YENEEA. Between the trimmed V and J ends, which lost 0 bases and 8 bases, there was a span of 10 bases. This chain's CDR3 is CASSLEQGLEAFF. The CDR3 DNA sequence: TGTGCCAGCAGCTTAGAACAGGGCCTAGAAGCTTTCTTT.

This clonotype was counted ten times or more. This chain links TRBV7-2 with TRBJ1-3; D gene unclear. This CDR3 has 14 residues. Germline CDR1 reads SGHTA; CDR2 reads FQGNSA. The germline V and J ends were trimmed by 1 base and 1 base, with 5 bases remaining between them. Written as DNA, the CDR3 is TGTGCCAGCAGCTTAGGAGGTTCTGGAAACACCATATATTTT. Its protein product is CASSLGGSGNTIYF. The full variable domain, its missing parts supplied by reference TRBV7-2 and TRBJ1-3, is GAGVSQSPSNKVTEKGKDVELRCDPISGHTALYWYRQSLGQGLEFLIYFQGNSAPDKSGLPSDRFSAERTGGSVSTLTIQRTQQEDSAVYLCASSLGGSGNTIYFGEGSWLTVV.

This clonotype was picked up many times. This rearrangement joins TRBV4-1 to TRBJ2-2, with 11 bases aligning to TRBD1. The V gene end was trimmed by 2 bases and the J gene end by 6 bases; junction bases not matched to a gene: 5. The germline CDR1 and CDR2 sequences are MGHRA and YSYEKL. The CDR3 has 16 residues. The DNA for the CDR3 is TGCGCCAGCAGCCAACGGACAGGGGGCGCTTCCGGGGAGCTGTTTTTT. Protein sequence: CASSQRTGGASGELFF.

This chain links TRBV7-9 with TRBJ1-2; TRBD1 aligns across 7 bases. V lost 5 bases to trimming and J lost 14 bases; unmatched junction nucleotides: 17. This CDR3 contains 14 residues. Germline V gene lookup returns CDR1 SEHNR and CDR2 FQNEAQ (reference sequence). The CDR3 loop reads CASSLGGSGAGGTF. The CDR3 DNA follows: TGTGCCAGCAGCCTAGGGGGCAGCGGTGCCGGTGGGACCTTC.

This clonotype was seen ten or more times. The chain has TRBV20-1 and TRBJ1-2; the D gene is possibly TRBD1 (5 bases). The CDR3 totals 15 residues. The germline V gene encodes CDR1 DFQATT and CDR2 SNEGSKA (reference sequence). The V end was cut by 0 bases, the J end by 4 bases, with 15 bases between. The CDR3 DNA sequence: TGCAGTGCTAGAGACCCGTCGGGGGAAGTCTATGGCTACACCTTC. Translating gives CSARDPSGEVYGYTF.

This chain joins TRBV6-2 or TRBV6-3 and TRBJ2-3, with TRBD1 matching 9 bases. This CDR3 contains 16 residues. V was clipped by 4 bases and J by 3 bases; unmatched bases: 8. Germline CDR1 reads MNHEY; CDR2 reads SVGEGT. DNA of the CDR3: TGTGCCAGCAGTTCCCAACAGGGGGCAGGGACAGATACGCAGTATTTT. The encoded protein is CASSSQQGAGTDTQYF.